This T cell receptor (beta chain) is drawn from a study of shared T cell receptors in the human thymus. Clones were read by immunoSEQ multiplex PCR, and TCRdb kept only the in-frame ones, dropping some. The sample has roughly 550,000 clones; 70% to 80% are singletons. The V gene lost 0 bases and the J gene lost 11 bases, with 13 bases spanning the gap. CDR3 length equals 13 residues. The germline CDR1 and CDR2 sequences are LGHNA and YNFKEQ. In addition, the sample was reused for a study of human thymus T cells. That paper notes: Infants served as donors; they were healthy and Finnish and were having corrective surgery for congenital heart defects. In corrective heart surgery, resections were taken, and these provided the thymus tissue. In thymic and blood repertoires alike, V and J usage looked biased. In unrelated individuals, thymic repertoires overlapped highly, according to related research.

The material sequenced was thymocytes. The chain has TRBV4-2 and TRBJ1-2; D perhaps matches TRBD1 (6 bases). This TCR was recovered from a boy in the first two years of life with a congenital heart defect. As DNA, the CDR3 is TGTGCCAGCAGCCAAGATCGGGGAGGGGGATACACCTTC. Its translation is CASSQDRGGGYTF.